Below are 6 T cell receptor beta chains sequenced from a single sample in a study of cytomegalovirus exposure and HLA in healthy donors (dated by TCRdb to about 2017). The library was generated by the immunoSEQ multiplex PCR assay. A mixture of 60 forward primers for TCR Vbeta segments and 13 reverse primers for TCR Jbeta segments was used in the multiplex PCR. In its TCRdb copy, this immuneACCESS table keeps in-frame sequences only and misses some clones. Where compared with another copy, unresolved V genes explain less than half of these, and the others have no known cause. The sample table records fewer than 200,000 clones; 87% of these occur just once. The top ten clones comprise around 1% of the sample. The sample consisted of PBMCs. The receptor set was obtained from a boy aged 2 to 10 in good health and CMV-seronegative.

Note on this clone: Its ends do not fully match the called genes, so a read error is possible. The chain combines TRBV7-9 with TRBJ2-7; TRBD1 agrees at 8 bases. The V gene's germline CDR1 is SEHNR and CDR2 FQNEAQ (reference sequence). The CDR3 sequence is 13 residues long. The DNA for the CDR3 is TGTTCCAGCAGCTTGGGGACAGGCTACGAGCAGTACTTC. Translating it yields CSSSLGTGYEQYF.

This sequence joins TRBV7-8 and TRBJ1-5, with 8 positions matching TRBD1. V gave up 1 base and J gave up 2 bases; unmatched junction bases: 7. CDR1 is SGHVS, CDR2 FQNEAQ, per germline. CDR3 length equals 17 residues. The CDR3 reads CASSLETGAGGNQPQHF. The CDR3 region has the DNA TGTGCCAGCAGCTTAGAGACAGGGGCTGGGGGCAATCAGCCCCAGCATTTT.

V gene TRBV6-1 combines with J gene TRBJ2-7, with a weak D call TRBD1 (5 bases). The V and J ends lost 0 bases and 2 bases respectively, with 8 bases between them. This CDR3 has 14 residues. Germline CDR1 reads MNHNS; CDR2 reads SASEGT. The CDR3 sequence: CASSEAPGTYEQYF. In DNA form, the CDR3 reads TGTGCCAGCAGTGAAGCCCCAGGGACCTACGAGCAGTACTTC.

There are a few counts of this clone. CDR3 protein: CASSQGGPPYEQYF. Written as DNA, the CDR3 is TGCGCCAGCAGCCAAGGAGGGCCCCCCTACGAGCAGTACTTC. The chain has TRBV4-1 and TRBJ2-7, with a possible D match to TRBD2 (5 bases). The germline V and J ends were trimmed by 1 base and 2 bases, with 9 bases remaining between them. The germline gives CDR1 MGHRA, CDR2 YSYEKL. The CDR3 is 14 residues long.

In DNA, the CDR3 is TGTGCCAGCAGCCTACCAGCAGCGGGGGGCATTCAGTACTTC. Translated, it gives CASSLPAAGGIQYF. The V gene is TRBV7-2, the J gene TRBJ2-4; 9 nucleotides align to TRBD2. Germline trimming cut 5 bases from V and 9 bases from J; bases unmatched to any gene: 8. Looked up from germline, CDR1 is SGHTA and CDR2 is FQGNSA. This CDR3 comprises 14 residues.

The chain is built from TRBV4-1 and TRBJ1-1, with 7 positions matching TRBD1. Germline CDR1 is MGHRA and CDR2 is YSYEKL. The V and J ends lost 0 bases and 7 bases, in that order; junction bases with no gene match: 8. The length of the CDR3 is 15 residues. The CDR3 sequence: CASSQDPQGGYEAFF. The CDR3 nucleotides read TGCGCCAGCAGCCAAGATCCCCAGGGGGGATATGAAGCTTTCTTT.